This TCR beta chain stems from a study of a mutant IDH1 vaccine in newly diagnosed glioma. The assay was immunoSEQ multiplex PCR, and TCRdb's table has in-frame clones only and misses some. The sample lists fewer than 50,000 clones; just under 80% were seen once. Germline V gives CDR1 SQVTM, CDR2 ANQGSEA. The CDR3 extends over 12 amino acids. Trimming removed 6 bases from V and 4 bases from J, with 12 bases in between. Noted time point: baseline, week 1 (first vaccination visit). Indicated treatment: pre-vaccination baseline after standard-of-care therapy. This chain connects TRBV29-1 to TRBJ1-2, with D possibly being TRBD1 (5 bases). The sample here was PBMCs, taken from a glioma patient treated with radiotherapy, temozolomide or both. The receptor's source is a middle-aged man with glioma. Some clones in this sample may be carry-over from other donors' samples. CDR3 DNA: TGCAGCGTAAAAGTGGACATCTATGGCTACACCTTC. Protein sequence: CSVKVDIYGYTF.